Sequencing of this T cell receptor beta chain was carried out in a study of untreated major depressive disorder. Clones were sequenced by immunoSEQ multiplex PCR, and TCRdb holds only the in-frame ones, with some missing. The data contain 20,000 to 25,000 clones, roughly 91% of them singletons. No current or lifetime mood disorder and depressive symptom score of 5 or less defined controls. The V and J ends lost 7 bases and 1 base respectively, with 7 bases between them. Germline CDR1 SNHLY, CDR2 FYNNEI. The CDR3 is 12 residues long. In the case of this clone: The antigen is undetermined.

Regarding the study as a whole: Depressed patients' CD4+ T cells carried increased TRBV05-01 (Vbeta 5.1) usage versus control CD4+ T cells.

Sequencing used CD4+ T cells from PBMCs. The chain employs TRBV2 and TRBJ1-2, with no clear D. The clonotype originates from a woman in her thirties or forties in good health. The CDR3 sequence: CASNRDNYGYTF. The DNA of the CDR3 is TGTGCCAGCAATAGGGATAACTATGGCTACACCTTC.